This TCR beta chain was sequenced in a study of cytomegalovirus exposure and HLA in healthy donors. Primers included in the PCR were 60 Vbeta and 13 Jbeta primers. Sequencing used immunoSEQ multiplex PCR; TCRdb keeps in-frame clones, though not all of them. The table includes 55,000 to 70,000 clones, 70% detected once. Regarding this clone: The target antigen is unknown.

Broader study findings: When a later analysis compared HLA-associated TCR beta chains with equally common others, the HLA-associated chains turned out to be more clonally expanded and to have lower generation probabilities. The study assumed roughly uniform donor sequencing depth for presence/absence analyses.

CDR1 SNHLY and CDR2 FYNNEI come from the germline V gene. The V gene lost 6 bases and the J gene lost 7 bases, with 13 bases spanning the gap. The CDR3 consists of 13 residues. The receptor's source is a woman aged 55 to 70 in good health and CMV-seropositive. Material for sequencing was PBMCs. The chain is built from TRBV2 and TRBJ1-5; weak D call: TRBD1 (5 bases). Here the CDR3 DNA reads TGTGCCAGCAGCGACAGTACGTGGCAGCCCCAGCATTTT. It is translated as CASSDSTWQPQHF.